This TCR beta chain was identified in a study of Ad26.COV2.S vaccination and SARS-CoV-2 variants. The wider study: Once or twice, 56 days apart, Ad26.COV2.S was delivered intramuscularly. General study points: Quantification of TCR breadth and depth may have yielded underestimates of total T cell responses. Spike-specific CD8+ and CD4+ T cell responses reportedly showed substantial breadth after vaccination. Vaccine recipients had higher spike-specific TCR breadth than placebo recipients.

Turning to this clone: Its antigen is not identified.

The table came from immunoSEQ multiplex PCR; TCRdb's copy has only in-frame clones and leaves some out. The sample has fewer than 500,000 clones; about 91% are singletons. The V segment lost 9 bases and the J segment 3 bases; nucleotides outside the gene matches: 7. Germline CDR1 reads LNHDA; CDR2 reads SQIVND (reference sequence). The CDR3 runs 13 residues. Treatment described: around 19 received Ad26.COV2.S at low or high dose, single or two shots; a few received placebo; per-sample allocation not given. Material that was analyzed had been drawn on day 63 after the first vaccine or placebo injection.

This TCR was recovered from a person between 18 and 65 years old who received the Ad26.COV2.S COVID-19 vaccine or a placebo. The input for sequencing was peripheral blood, taken in a trial of Ad26.COV2.S vaccine versus placebo. The chain links TRBV19 to TRBJ2-5; 7 bases align to TRBD1. The DNA of the CDR3 is TGTGCCAGCGGCCGGGACAGAGAAGAGACCCAGTACTTC. The encoded protein is CASGRDREETQYF.